The 12 T cell receptor beta chains reported below all come from one sample, sequenced in a study of blood T cell repertoires in COVID-19. The method was immunoSEQ multiplex PCR; TCRdb's version includes in-frame clones alone and lacks a portion of them. Counted here are over 250,000 clones, about 89% occurring once; the ten biggest clones make up 2.2%. Sample: peripheral blood. The receptors were sampled from a woman aged 25-40 years with COVID-19, enrolled during active disease.

The genes are TRBV24-1 and TRBJ2-1, with 10 positions matching TRBD2. The V gene's germline CDR1 is KGHDR and CDR2 SFDVKD. Trimming at V came to 2 bases and at J to 6 bases, leaving 3 bases not matched to a gene. This CDR3 is 15 amino acids long. The CDR3 protein is CATSDSSGRINEQFF. The DNA of the CDR3 is TGTGCCACCAGTGATTCTAGCGGGAGAATCAATGAGCAGTTCTTC.

The CDR3: CSVEDNDRGPEKLFF. CDR3 coding DNA: TGCAGCGTTGAAGATAACGACAGGGGGCCTGAAAAACTGTTTTTT. The chain links TRBV29-1 to TRBJ1-4, with 10 bases that match TRBD1. Germline assignment: CDR1 SQVTM and CDR2 ANQGSEA. Trimming took 0 bases from V and 7 from J; bases not matched to a gene: 5. The CDR3 runs 15 residues.

About this clone itself: This CDR3 is also generated by other DNA sequences in the sample. This chain uses TRBV5-6 with TRBJ1-2, with a weak D call TRBD1 (6 bases). Germline V gene lookup returns CDR1 SGHDT and CDR2 YYEEEE. Trimming stripped 0 bases from V and 6 bases from J, with 9 bases between. The CDR3 totals 13 residues. The CDR3 DNA follows: TGTGCCAGCAGCTTGGGTCAGGGGAATGGCTACACCTTC. Protein product: CASSLGQGNGYTF.

V usage is TRBV5-4 and J usage is TRBJ2-2, with 7 bases that match TRBD1. Germline V gives CDR1 SGHNT, CDR2 YYREEE (reference sequence). The CDR3 spans 15 residues. V was clipped by 4 bases and J by 5 bases; unmatched bases: 8. The CDR3 protein is CASSTTGTVTGELFF. The CDR3 nucleotides read TGTGCCAGCAGCACTACCGGGACAGTGACCGGGGAGCTGTTTTTT.

In this sample, this clone turned up once. The chain joins TRBV28 to TRBJ1-4, with D perhaps matching TRBD1 (6 bases). The germline V and J ends were trimmed by 3 bases and 1 base, with 15 bases remaining between them. The CDR3 extends over 17 amino acids. Germline CDR1 MDHEN, CDR2 SYDVKM. The CDR3 region has the DNA TGTGCCAGCAGTTTGATGGGGGCACAAAGAACTAATGAAAAACTGTTTTTT. Its protein is CASSLMGAQRTNEKLFF.

The chain employs TRBV7-2 and TRBJ1-2; D not resolved. V was shortened by 2 bases and J by 5 bases, with 3 bases between the two germline ends. Germline CDR1 reads SGHTA; CDR2 reads FQGNSA. CDR3 size: 11 residues. Written as DNA, the CDR3 is TGTGCCAGCAGCTTAATATATGGCTACACCTTC. Translated, it gives CASSLIYGYTF.

V gene TRBV10-3 combines with J gene TRBJ1-2; TRBD1 aligns across 7 bases. The CDR3 consists of 14 residues. From germline, CDR1 is ENHRY and CDR2 SYGVKD. The V gene end was trimmed by 7 bases and the J gene end by 7 bases; junction bases not matched to a gene: 12. The CDR3 bases are TGTGCCATCACCTTCGACAGGGAATTTGGTGGCTACACCTTC. The encoded protein is CAITFDREFGGYTF.

J is TRBJ1-4 and V is TRBV5-4; D ambiguous. This CDR3 contains 14 residues. CDR1 SGHNT and CDR2 YYREEE come from the germline V gene (reference sequence). V lost 0 bases, J lost 8 bases, and 11 bases lay in between. The CDR3 protein is CASSLGEAGEKLFF. CDR3 DNA: TGTGCCAGCAGCTTGGGGGAGGCCGGGGAAAAACTGTTTTTT.

The CDR3: CASSYSGSSYNEQFF. The DNA for the CDR3 is TGTGCCAGCAGTTATAGCGGGAGCTCCTACAATGAGCAGTTCTTC. The chain joins TRBV2 to TRBJ2-1, with 9 bases identical to TRBD2. CDR1 SNHLY and CDR2 FYNNEI come from the germline V gene. J lost 0 bases, V lost 5 bases, and 2 bases had no gene match. The CDR3 sequence is 15 residues long. Drawing the rest from reference TRBV2 and TRBJ2-1, the complete variable domain is EPEVTQTPSHQVTQMGQEVILRCVPISNHLYFYWYRQILGQKVEFLVSFYNNEISEKSEIFDDQFSVERPDGSNFTLKIRSTKLEDSAMYFCASSYSGSSYNEQFFGPGTRLTVL.

This chain uses TRBV2 with TRBJ2-1; 9 positions match TRBD2. Germline lookup yields CDR1 SNHLY and CDR2 FYNNEI. The CDR3 totals 15 residues. The trim removed 7 bases at V and 3 bases at J, leaving 7 bases unmatched. The DNA for the CDR3 is TGTGCCAGCAAGGACGGGACTAGCCTCTACAATGAGCAGTTCTTC. Residues: CASKDGTSLYNEQFF.

The count of this clone is one. CDR3 DNA sequence: TGCGCCAGCAGCTTACAACCCGTACGACAGGGGACGGAGCAGTACTTC. Encoded protein: CASSLQPVRQGTEQYF. The chain links TRBV5-1 to TRBJ2-7; 8 positions match TRBD1. V lost 2 bases, J lost 7 bases, and 14 bases stayed unmatched. Germline CDR1 is SGHRS and CDR2 is YFSETQ. This CDR3 is 16 amino acids long.

This rearrangement joins TRBV5-6 to TRBJ2-1, with unresolved D. The CDR3 spans 12 residues. The V end lost 6 bases, the J end lost 8 bases, and 12 bases lay between the germline ends. The germline V gene encodes CDR1 SGHDT and CDR2 YYEEEE. The CDR3 DNA is TGTGCCAGCAACGGATCGGGTGATGAGCAGTTCTTC. This codes for CASNGSGDEQFF.